One sample yielded the 14 T cell receptor beta chains listed below, sequenced in a study of glioma-infiltrating T cells. The iRepertoire nested amplicon-rescue multiplex PCR amplified TCR alpha and beta CDR3s from RNA. A single record per CDR3 protein comes from TCRdb applying MiXCR to the multiplex PCR reads. There are 300,000 to 400,000 distinct CDR3 sequences in the sample; approximately 42% occur only once, and 12% lies in the top ten. Sequencing was done on a sample of glioma tissue, nonneoplastic brain tissue, or PBMCs (not recorded which). The receptors here all came from a human donor with low-grade glioma or glioblastoma, undergoing nonglioma brain surgery, or in good health (not recorded which).

This clonotype occurred a few times. The V gene is TRBV6-6, the J gene TRBJ1-2; TRBD1 matches at 10 bases. Germline loops: CDR1 MNHNY, CDR2 SVGAGI (reference sequence). The CDR3 loop spans 15 amino acids. V lost 0 bases, J lost 10 bases, and 8 bases stayed unmatched. The CDR3 spells CASSYSKGTGEDYTF. CDR3 coding DNA: TGTGCCAGCAGTTACTCTAAAGGGACAGGGGAAGACTACACCTTC.

This clonotype was seen a handful of times. Mismatch with germline at one junction end may stem from a read error. This sequence joins TRBV5-6 and TRBJ1-1, with D perhaps TRBD1 (6 bases). CDR1 SGHDT and CDR2 YYEEEE come from the germline V gene. CDR3 length: 13 amino acids. In nucleotides, the CDR3 is TGTGCCAGCACCTTGACAGGGAACACTGAAGCTTTCTTT. Translated: CASTLTGNTEAFF.

With respect to this clonotype: A much larger clone lies one base from this, so it may be a read error. This chain's CDR3 is CASSQAGDRRGYTF. CDR3 nucleotides: TGTGCCAGCAGCCAAGCGGGGGACAGGCGTGGCTACACCTTC. The J gene is TRBJ1-2, the V gene TRBV4-2, with 8 bases fitting TRBD1. Germline assignment: CDR1 LGHNA and CDR2 YNFKEQ. V lost 1 base and J lost 7; bases outside the gene matches: 5. This CDR3 has 14 residues.

A remark on this clonotype: One base away lies a much larger clone, so this may be a sequencing read error. CDR3 nucleotide sequence: TGTGCCAGCGGTTACGCACAGAACTATGGCTACACCTTC. This codes for CASGYAQNYGYTF. The chain couples TRBV6-5 to TRBJ1-2, with no clear D. Per germline, CDR1 MNHEY and CDR2 SVGAGI. The CDR3 has 13 residues.

In the case of this clonotype: It may be a read error: a sequence one base away is much more abundant. The V gene is TRBV6-1, the J gene TRBJ2-3; 8 bases are a match to TRBD1. The V and J ends lost 5 bases and 3 bases, in that order; junction bases with no gene match: 4. Germline V gives CDR1 MNHNS, CDR2 SASEGT. There are 14 residues in the CDR3. The CDR3 loop reads CASSSRGRTDTQYF. In DNA, the CDR3 is TGTGCCAGCAGTTCCAGGGGGCGGACAGATACGCAGTATTTT.

This chain uses TRBV6-6 with TRBJ1-5; TRBD1 matches 7 bases. CDR3 length: 13 amino acids. V was pared by 8 bases and J by 7 bases, with 8 bases of the junction left unmatched. Germline lookup yields CDR1 MNHNY and CDR2 SVGAGI (reference sequence). The CDR3 region is CASGETGRQPQHF. DNA of the CDR3: TGTGCCAGCGGTGAGACAGGGAGGCAGCCCCAGCATTTT.

For this clonotype: With a much larger clone just one base away, this may be a read error. As the CDR3 is not closed by the conserved phenylalanine or tryptophan, this likely results from a read error. This chain's CDR3 is CASSKDGFSYEQYL. CDR3 coding DNA: TGTGCCAGCAGTAAAGACGGGTTCTCCTACGAGCAGTACTTA. The rearrangement links TRBV6-2 or TRBV6-3 to TRBJ2-7, with unresolved D. The V gene lost 5 bases and the J gene lost 0 bases, with 11 bases spanning the gap. The CDR3 runs to 14 residues. CDR1 is MNHEY, CDR2 SVGEGT, per germline.

This clonotype was observed a handful of times. The genes are TRBV19 and TRBJ2-7, with a possible D match to TRBD2 (6 bases). Germline CDR1 and CDR2: LNHDA and SQIVND (reference sequence). V was shortened by 4 bases and J by 2 bases, with 15 bases between the two germline ends. The CDR3 totals 15 residues. Here the CDR3 reads CASSTAGGQTYEQYF. The DNA of the CDR3 is TGTGCCAGTAGTACTGCCGGGGGTCAGACCTACGAGCAGTACTTC.

This clonotype was counted once. A much larger clone differs from this one at a single base, so this may be a read error. This chain connects TRBV6-2 or TRBV6-3 to TRBJ1-2; 8 bases fit TRBD1. CDR3 length: 16 residues. V shed 2 bases, J shed 2 bases, and the junction held 7 bases outside the gene matches. The germline gives CDR1 MNHEY, CDR2 SVGEGT. CDR3 sequence: CASSYPRTGCNYGYTF. CDR3 nucleotide sequence: TGTGCCAGCAGTTACCCTCGGACAGGGTGCAACTATGGCTACACCTTC.

This clonotype has ten or more counts. The chain couples TRBV7-8 to TRBJ2-3; D may match TRBD1 or TRBD2 (5 bases each). CDR1 and CDR2 from the germline V gene are SGHVS and FQNEAQ. CDR3 length: 13 residues. Trimming shortened V by 5 bases and J by 11 bases, and 17 bases separated the two germline ends. The CDR3 coding sequence is TGTGCCAGCAGCACACAAGGGACGGGGAAGCAGTATTTT. Encoded protein: CASSTQGTGKQYF.

The chain joins TRBV7-6 to TRBJ2-5; D remains unclear. The CDR3 has 14 amino acids. Germline assignment: CDR1 SGHVS and CDR2 FNYEAQ. The V end lost 5 bases, the J end lost 1 base, and 11 bases lay between the germline ends. The CDR3 loop is CASSPFWLQETQYF. In DNA, the CDR3 is TGTGCCAGCAGCCCGTTTTGGCTCCAAGAGACCCAGTACTTC.

This clonotype was observed a handful of times. The rearrangement links TRBV7-2 to TRBJ1-1; D not certain. The CDR3 runs 13 residues. Germline CDR1 reads SGHTA; CDR2 reads FQGNSA. Trimming removed 4 bases at V and 4 bases at J, with 10 bases between. The CDR3 bases are TGTGCCAGCAGCTACGGGATGCGCACTGAAGCTTTCTTT. Its translation: CASSYGMRTEAFF.

The chain joins TRBV7-2 to TRBJ2-3, with 7 bases matching TRBD2. The V segment lost 1 base and the J segment 3 bases; nucleotides outside the gene matches: 10. The V gene's germline CDR1 is SGHTA and CDR2 FQGNSA. The CDR3 consists of 17 residues. The CDR3 coding sequence is TGTGCCAGCAGCTTAGGGCGACCGGGACTACCAACAGATACGCAGTATTTT. It translates to CASSLGRPGLPTDTQYF. Using reference TRBV7-2 and TRBJ2-3 for the parts outside the CDR3, the full variable domain is GAGVSQSPSNKVTEKGKDVELRCDPISGHTALYWYRQSLGQGLEFLIYFQGNSAPDKSGLPSDRFSAERTGGSVSTLTIQRTQQEDSAVYLCASSLGRPGLPTDTQYFGPGTRLTVL.

This clonotype was recorded a few times. This chain links TRBV19 with TRBJ1-5; 9 nucleotides match TRBD1. The CDR3 is 15 amino acids. V trimming: 7 bases; J trimming: 2 bases; junction bases outside the gene matches: 6. CDR1 is LNHDA and CDR2 is SQIVND in the germline V gene (reference sequence). CDR3 DNA sequence: TGTGCCAGTATTCCTGGGGACAGGGGCAATCAGCCCCAGCATTTT. This sequence encodes CASIPGDRGNQPQHF.